Listed below are T cell receptor beta chains from one sample, sequenced in a study of T cell repertoires in ileal Crohn's disease. Only in-frame clones appear in the TCRdb table, and some are missing; sequencing was by immunoSEQ multiplex PCR. The table has roughly 5,800 clones, 82% seen once; the top ten hold roughly 19%. Sequencing used ileal tissue. These receptors originate from an adult with Crohn's disease. Each CDR3 is given with its conserved first and last residue. A D gene is named only where the DNA matches it firmly.

D gene	J gene	V gene	CDR3 DNA	CDR3 protein
.	TRBJ2-1	TRBV5-6	TGTGCCAGCAGCTTCTCGGGCCCGCGGTGGGATGAGCAGTTCTTC	CASSFSGPRWDEQFF
.	TRBJ1-4	TRBV6-5	TGTGCCAGCAGTGAAGTAGTGGATGAAAAACTGTTTTTT	CASSEVVDEKLFF